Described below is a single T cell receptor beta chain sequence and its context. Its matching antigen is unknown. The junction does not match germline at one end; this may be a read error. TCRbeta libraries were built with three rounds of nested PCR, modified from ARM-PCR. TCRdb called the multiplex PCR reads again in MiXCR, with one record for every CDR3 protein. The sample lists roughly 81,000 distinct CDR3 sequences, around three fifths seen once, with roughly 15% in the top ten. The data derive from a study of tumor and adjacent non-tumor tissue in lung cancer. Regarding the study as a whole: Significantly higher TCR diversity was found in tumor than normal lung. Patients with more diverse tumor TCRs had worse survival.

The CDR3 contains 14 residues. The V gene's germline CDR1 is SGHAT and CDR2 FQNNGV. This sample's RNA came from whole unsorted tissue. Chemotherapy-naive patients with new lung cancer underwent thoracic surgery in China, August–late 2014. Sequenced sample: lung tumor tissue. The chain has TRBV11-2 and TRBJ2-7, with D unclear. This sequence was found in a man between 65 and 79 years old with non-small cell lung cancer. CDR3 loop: CASSSLTVRNEEYF. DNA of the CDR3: TGTGCCAGCAGCTCTCTCACAGTAAGAAACGAGGAGTACTTC.